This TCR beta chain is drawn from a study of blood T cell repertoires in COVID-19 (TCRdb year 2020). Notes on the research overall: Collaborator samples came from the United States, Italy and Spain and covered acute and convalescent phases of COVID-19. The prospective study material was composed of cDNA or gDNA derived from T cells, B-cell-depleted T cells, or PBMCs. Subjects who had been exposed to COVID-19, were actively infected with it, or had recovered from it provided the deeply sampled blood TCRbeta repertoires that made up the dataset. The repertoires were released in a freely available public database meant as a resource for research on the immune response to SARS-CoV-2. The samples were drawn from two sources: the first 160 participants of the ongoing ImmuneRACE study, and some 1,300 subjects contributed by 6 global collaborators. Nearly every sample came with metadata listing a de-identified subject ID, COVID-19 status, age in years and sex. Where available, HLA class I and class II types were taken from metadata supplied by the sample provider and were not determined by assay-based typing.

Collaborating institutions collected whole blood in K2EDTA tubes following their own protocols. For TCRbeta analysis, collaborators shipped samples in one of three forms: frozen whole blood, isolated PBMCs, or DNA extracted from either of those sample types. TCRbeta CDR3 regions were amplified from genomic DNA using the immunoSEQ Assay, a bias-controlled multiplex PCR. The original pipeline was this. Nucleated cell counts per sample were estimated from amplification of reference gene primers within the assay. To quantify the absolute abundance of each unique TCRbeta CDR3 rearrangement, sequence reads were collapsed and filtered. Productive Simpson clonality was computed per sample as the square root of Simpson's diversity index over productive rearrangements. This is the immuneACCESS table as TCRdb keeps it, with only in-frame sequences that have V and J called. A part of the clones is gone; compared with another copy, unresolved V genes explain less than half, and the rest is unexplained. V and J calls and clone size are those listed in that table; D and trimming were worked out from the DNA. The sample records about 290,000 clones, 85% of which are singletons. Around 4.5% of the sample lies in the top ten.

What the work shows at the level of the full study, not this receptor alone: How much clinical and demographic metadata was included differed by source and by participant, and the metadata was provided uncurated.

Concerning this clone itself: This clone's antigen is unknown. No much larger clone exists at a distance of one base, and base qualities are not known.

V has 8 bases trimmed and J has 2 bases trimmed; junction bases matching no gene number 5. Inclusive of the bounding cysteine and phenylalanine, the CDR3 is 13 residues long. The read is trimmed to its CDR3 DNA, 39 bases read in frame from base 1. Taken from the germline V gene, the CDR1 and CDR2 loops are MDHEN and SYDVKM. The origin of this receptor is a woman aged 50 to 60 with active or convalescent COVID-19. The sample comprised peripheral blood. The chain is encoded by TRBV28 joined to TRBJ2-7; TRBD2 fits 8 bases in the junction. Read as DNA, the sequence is TGTGCCAGCGGGACTAGACAAACCTACGAGCAGTACTTC. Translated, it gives CASGTRQTYEQYF. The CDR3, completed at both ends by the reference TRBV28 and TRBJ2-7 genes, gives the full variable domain DVKVTQSSRYLVKRTGEKVFLECVQDMDHENMFWYRQDPGLGLRLIYFSYDVKMKEKGDIPEGYSVSREKKERFSLILESASTNQTSMYLCASGTRQTYEQYFGPGTRLTVT.